This TCR beta chain was retrieved from a study of blood T cells in healthy people across ages. Per sample, a minimum of 7 million PBMCs were isolated. In germline, CDR1 is SEHNR, CDR2 FQNEAQ (reference sequence). This CDR3 is 15 amino acids long. The V and J ends lost 5 bases and 5 bases, in that order; junction bases with no gene match: 11. This clonotype came up a few times. Its antigen is still unknown. A second PCR of about 7 to 11 cycles used a sample-barcoded 5' primer and a J-beta primer mix. Sequencing recovered at least 2.5 million CDR3-containing paired-end reads from each sample. TCRdb reprocessed the 5' RACE reads via MiXCR and lists one record per CDR3 protein. This table has over 1,300,000 distinct CDR3 sequences, roughly 60% appearing once. Study conclusions and caveats: Diversity was higher, and naive CD4+ cells more numerous, in long-lived donors than in aged donors. Because donor CMV status was unknown, expanded clonotype changes were possibly confounded.

The specimen was blood. This TCR was sampled from a man younger than 35 in good health. The chain recombines TRBV7-9 with TRBJ1-1; 7 bases are shared with TRBD1. The CDR3 spells CASSQTGPLGTEAFF. The CDR3, as DNA: TGTGCCAGCAGCCAGACAGGGCCCCTTGGTACTGAAGCTTTCTTT.